The 19 T cell receptor beta chains below all came from one sample that was sequenced in a study of blood T cell repertoires in COVID-19. Using immunoSEQ multiplex PCR, the repertoire was profiled, and TCRdb retains in-frame clones only, with some absent. Of about 48,000 clones listed, around 86% were seen once; the top ten hold 2.5% to 3.5%. Sequencing was done on a sample of peripheral blood. The receptors were gathered from a woman of 80 years or more with acute or convalescent COVID-19.

This clone appeared once. J is TRBJ1-6 and V is TRBV19, with 8 bases matching TRBD1. V lost 3 bases and J lost 9; bases outside the gene matches: 10. The CDR3 is 16 amino acids. In germline, CDR1 is LNHDA, CDR2 SQIVND (reference sequence). CDR3 region: CASSIRSGQGGSPLHF. In nucleotides, the CDR3 is TGTGCCAGTAGTATTAGGTCCGGACAGGGAGGTTCACCCCTCCACTTT.

The gene calls are TRBV12-3 or TRBV12-4 and TRBJ1-3; D gene ambiguous. This CDR3 region has 12 residues. The V and J ends lost 10 bases and 0 bases respectively, with 7 bases between them. DNA of the CDR3: TGTGCCACCCCGTCCTCTGGAAACACCATATATTTT. As protein: CATPSSGNTIYF.

V is TRBV5-1 and J is TRBJ2-6, with 12 positions matching TRBD1. Germline assignment: CDR1 SGHRS and CDR2 YFSETQ. V gave up 4 bases and J gave up 3 bases; unmatched junction bases: 5. The CDR3 extends over 17 amino acids. The CDR3 sequence is CASSPGQGAGGANVLTF. The CDR3 nucleotides are TGCGCCAGCAGCCCGGGACAGGGGGCGGGTGGGGCCAACGTCCTGACTTTC.

The chain is built from TRBV27 and TRBJ1-5, with 7 bases fitting TRBD1. Trimming removed 6 bases from V and 4 bases from J; junction bases left unmatched: 9. This CDR3 contains 15 residues. Germline V gene sequence: CDR1 MNHEY, CDR2 SMNVEV (reference sequence). The CDR3 coding sequence is TGTGCCAGCAGAACGGGGACAGCCGTTAATCAGCCCCAGCATTTT. Encoded protein: CASRTGTAVNQPQHF.

This chain links TRBV19 with TRBJ1-6; D not certain. Germline CDR1 is LNHDA and CDR2 is SQIVND (reference sequence). The CDR3 spans 16 residues. V lost 3 bases to trimming and J lost 0 bases, with 9 bases between them. This chain's CDR3 is CASSIAGSSYNSPLHF. The CDR3 nucleotides read TGTGCCAGTAGTATTGCGGGGAGCTCCTATAATTCACCCCTCCACTTT.

This sequence joins TRBV19 and TRBJ2-1, with D unclear. Germline values: CDR1 LNHDA, CDR2 SQIVND (reference sequence). The V end was cut by 3 bases, the J end by 0 bases, with 9 bases between. This CDR3 comprises 15 residues. Here the CDR3 reads CASSIGQSSYNEQFF. The CDR3 DNA reads as TGTGCCAGTAGTATTGGGCAGAGCTCCTACAATGAGCAGTTCTTC.

The rearrangement joins TRBV3-1 (or the pseudogene TRBV3-2) to TRBJ1-1; D gene unclear. There are 12 residues in the CDR3. V was cut by 4 bases and J by 8 bases, with 11 bases left in between. Germline-derived CDR1 and CDR2 are LGHDT and YNNKEL (reference sequence). CDR3 sequence reads: CASSRIGREAFF. In DNA, the CDR3 is TGTGCCAGCAGCCGAATTGGCCGAGAAGCTTTCTTT.

This clone has only one observation. The V and J genes are TRBV4-2 and TRBJ1-4; 9 bases align to TRBD1. This CDR3 contains 15 residues. Germline V CDR1 and CDR2: LGHNA, YNFKEQ. J gave up 5 bases and V 1 base, and 2 bases lay outside the gene matches. This CDR3 reads CASSQGGTGNEKLFF. Here the CDR3 DNA reads TGTGCCAGCAGCCAAGGGGGGACAGGGAATGAAAAACTGTTTTTT.

The chain has TRBV5-5 and TRBJ1-5; D is uncertain. Trimming took off 1 base at V and 1 base at J, with 6 bases between the two ends. The CDR3 length is 14 residues. CDR1 and CDR2 (germline): SGHKS, YYEKEE (reference sequence). CDR3 in amino acids: CASSLYGSNQPQHF. The CDR3 DNA is TGTGCCAGCAGCTTGTACGGGAGCAATCAGCCCCAGCATTTT.

The gene calls are TRBV19 and TRBJ2-7; unclear D gene. The CDR3 sequence is 14 residues long. Trimming removed 3 bases from V and 3 bases from J, with 12 bases in between. Germline assignment: CDR1 LNHDA and CDR2 SQIVND (reference sequence). The chain's CDR3 is CASSILGIGYEQYF. CDR3 sequence (DNA): TGTGCCAGTAGTATTCTAGGAATTGGCTACGAGCAGTACTTC.

CDR3 residues: CASSEESPKPQHF. The CDR3 nucleotides read TGTGCCAGCAGTGAGGAGTCCCCCAAGCCCCAGCATTTT. This chain uses TRBV2 with TRBJ1-5; no clear D. CDR3 size: 13 residues. The germline V gene has CDR1 SNHLY and CDR2 FYNNEI. Trimming took off 3 bases at V and 8 bases at J, with 11 bases between the two ends.

This clone was observed a single time. This chain joins TRBV5-4 and TRBJ2-4; TRBD2 aligns across 10 bases. From germline, CDR1 is SGHNT and CDR2 YYREEE (reference sequence). This CDR3 has 16 residues. The ends lost 0 bases at V and 7 bases at J; junction bases unmatched: 7. The CDR3 is CASSLAQAGGRNIQYF. The DNA for the CDR3 is TGTGCCAGCAGCTTGGCACAAGCGGGGGGGCGTAACATTCAGTACTTC.

The chain couples TRBV12-3 or TRBV12-4 to TRBJ2-7; TRBD1 might be the D (6 bases). The CDR3 sequence is 13 residues long. V lost 3 bases and J lost 5, with 11 bases in between. This CDR3 is CASSFYRDHEQYF. Here the CDR3 DNA reads TGTGCCAGCAGTTTCTACAGGGACCACGAGCAGTACTTC.

The chain carries TRBV11-2 and TRBJ1-2, with 9 bases that match TRBD1. CDR1 and CDR2 from the germline V gene are SGHAT and FQNNGV. V gave up 5 bases and J gave up 5 bases; unmatched junction bases: 12. This CDR3 comprises 16 residues. DNA of the CDR3: TGTGCCAGCAGCGTGGCCGGGACAGGGAACCCATATGGCTACACCTTC. Translated, it gives CASSVAGTGNPYGYTF.

The J gene is TRBJ1-6, the V gene TRBV9; 8 bases line up with TRBD1. The CDR3 runs to 15 residues. Germline V gives CDR1 SGDLS, CDR2 YYNGEE. The J segment lost 8 bases and the V segment lost 4 bases, leaving 8 bases of the junction unmatched. CDR3 DNA: TGTGCCAGCAGCTCGGACAGGGAAGGTGATTCACCCCTCCACTTT. This encodes CASSSDREGDSPLHF.

The chain links TRBV7-2 to TRBJ2-3; 10 bases match TRBD2. There are 14 residues in the CDR3. With 5 bases clipped from V and 4 bases from J, the junction kept 3 bases outside the gene matches. CDR1 is SGHTA, CDR2 FQGNSA, per germline. The chain's CDR3 is CASSTLAGSDTQYF. The CDR3 region has the DNA TGTGCCAGCAGCACACTAGCGGGGTCAGATACGCAGTATTTT.

The CDR3: CASSQEGLGSPLHF. CDR3 nucleotide sequence: TGTGCCAGCAGCCAAGAGGGACTCGGTTCACCCCTCCACTTT. This chain joins TRBV4-2 and TRBJ1-6, with TRBD1 as a possible D gene (5 bases). Germline V gene data show CDR1 as LGHNA and CDR2 as YNFKEQ. The CDR3 has 14 amino acids. V lost 0 bases and J 9 bases, leaving 9 bases between the germline ends.

The V and J genes are TRBV5-1 and TRBJ2-2; D is ambiguous. Germline loops: CDR1 SGHRS, CDR2 YFSETQ. Trimming pared 1 base from V and 2 bases from J, leaving 9 bases between. The CDR3 spans 15 residues. In DNA form, the CDR3 reads TGCGCCAGCAGCTTGCACAGTCTTAACACCGGGGAGCTGTTTTTT. Translation gives CASSLHSLNTGELFF.

The J gene is TRBJ1-2, the V gene TRBV19; 8 bases fit TRBD1. The junction had 8 bases not matched to a gene; V was cut back by 4 bases and J by 7 bases. Germline CDR1 is LNHDA and CDR2 is SQIVND (reference sequence). The CDR3 is 14 residues long. The CDR3 region has the DNA TGTGCCAGTAGTACCTCCAGGGGGCAAGGTGGCTACACCTTC. Translating gives CASSTSRGQGGYTF.